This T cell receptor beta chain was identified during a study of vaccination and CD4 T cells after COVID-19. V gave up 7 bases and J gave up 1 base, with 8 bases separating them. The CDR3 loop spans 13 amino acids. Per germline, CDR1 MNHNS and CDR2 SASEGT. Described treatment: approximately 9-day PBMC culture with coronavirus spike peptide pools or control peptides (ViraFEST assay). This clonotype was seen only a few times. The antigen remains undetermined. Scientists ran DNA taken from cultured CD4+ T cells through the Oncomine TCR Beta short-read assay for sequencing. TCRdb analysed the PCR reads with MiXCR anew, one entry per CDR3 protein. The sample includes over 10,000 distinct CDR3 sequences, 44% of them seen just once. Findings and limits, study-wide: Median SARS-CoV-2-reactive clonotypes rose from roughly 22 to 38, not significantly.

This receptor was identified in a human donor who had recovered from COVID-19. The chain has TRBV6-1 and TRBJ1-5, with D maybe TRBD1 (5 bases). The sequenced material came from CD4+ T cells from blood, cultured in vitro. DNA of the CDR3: TGTGCCAGCACCCCAGGGAGCAATCAGCCCCAGCATTTT. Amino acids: CASTPGSNQPQHF.